What follows are 10 T cell receptor beta chains derived from one specimen sequenced in a study of blood T cell repertoires in COVID-19. Sequencing was performed with immunoSEQ multiplex PCR; in TCRdb, only in-frame clones are kept and a portion is missing. The table has more than 200,000 clones, over 75% seen once. The specimen was PBMCs or T cells enriched from blood (not recorded which). Source of these receptors: a man younger than 40 in a cohort exposed to, infected with or recovered from COVID-19 (not recorded which).

V is TRBV27 and J is TRBJ1-2; D call uncertain. V shed 5 bases and J shed 6 bases, with 16 bases lying between them. This CDR3 spans 14 amino acids. Germline values: CDR1 MNHEY, CDR2 SMNVEV (reference sequence). In DNA form, the CDR3 reads TGTGCCAGCAGTCCCTCCGGGGTGGGGAATGGCTACACCTTC. Protein product: CASSPSGVGNGYTF.

CDR3 in amino acids: CASSQEVARGRGTQYF. DNA for the CDR3: TGCGCCAGCAGCCAAGAAGTTGCCAGGGGGCGCGGGACCCAGTACTTC. The V and J genes are TRBV4-3 and TRBJ2-5, with TRBD1 matching 8 bases. The CDR3 is 16 residues long. Per germline, CDR1 LGHNA and CDR2 YSLEER. V shed 0 bases, J shed 7 bases, and the junction held 10 bases outside the gene matches.

V usage is TRBV10-1 and J usage is TRBJ2-3; no firm D call. CDR3 size: 13 residues. Germline V CDR1 and CDR2: WNHNN, SYGVQD (reference sequence). Trimming removed 2 bases at V and 4 bases at J, with 7 bases between. The CDR3 DNA reads TGCGCCAGCAGTGAGGGTACAGCAGATACGCAGTATTTT. Translated, it gives CASSEGTADTQYF.

V usage is TRBV15 and J usage is TRBJ2-1; TRBD2 agrees at 11 bases. Trimming at V came to 5 bases and at J to 2 bases, leaving 2 bases not matched to a gene. Germline lookup yields CDR1 LNHNV and CDR2 YYDKDF (reference sequence). The length of the CDR3 is 15 residues. The CDR3 sequence: CATSVAGGPYNEQFF. DNA of the CDR3: TGTGCCACCAGCGTAGCGGGAGGGCCCTACAATGAGCAGTTCTTC. The entire variable domain, with the rest obtained from reference TRBV15 and TRBJ2-1, is as follows: DAMVIQNPRYQVTQFGKPVTLSCSQTLNHNVMYWYQQKSSQAPKLLFHYYDKDFNNEADTPDNFQSRRPNTSFCFLDIRSPGLGDTAMYLCATSVAGGPYNEQFFGPGTRLTVL.

The chain joins TRBV19 to TRBJ2-7; D ambiguous. The CDR3 consists of 13 residues. With 8 bases removed from V and 5 bases from J, the gap between germline ends came to 16 bases. Germline V gene data show CDR1 as LNHDA and CDR2 as SQIVND (reference sequence). CDR3 protein: CASSIEPGHEQYF. CDR3 bases: TGTGCCAGTTCTATCGAGCCAGGCCACGAGCAGTACTTC.

The chain employs TRBV5-1 and TRBJ2-5; maybe TRBD1 (5 bases). Germline CDR1 SGHRS, CDR2 YFSETQ. Trimming removed 3 bases at V and 1 base at J, with 10 bases between. The CDR3 length is 14 residues. CDR3 protein: CASSSQGSQETQYF. In DNA, the CDR3 is TGCGCCAGCAGCTCGCAGGGCAGCCAAGAGACCCAGTACTTC.

The rearrangement uses TRBV5-1 and TRBJ2-1; 7 nucleotides align to TRBD2. The CDR3 has 15 amino acids. Germline CDR1 SGHRS, CDR2 YFSETQ. The ends lost 3 bases at V and 0 bases at J; junction bases unmatched: 3. CDR3 loop: CASSSGGSSYNEQFF. The CDR3 coding sequence is TGCGCCAGCAGCTCAGGCGGGAGCTCCTACAATGAGCAGTTCTTC.

This sequence joins TRBV7-8 and TRBJ1-6; a possible D gene is TRBD1 (6 bases). V dropped 1 base and J dropped 7 bases, with 23 bases sitting between them. Germline loops: CDR1 SGHVS, CDR2 FQNEAQ. This CDR3 contains 19 residues. CDR3 bases: TGTGCCAGCAGCTTAGTGGGGGTAGCCGCGACCAGGGGAAATTCACCCCTCCACTTT. The encoded protein is CASSLVGVAATRGNSPLHF.

The chain is built from TRBV18 and TRBJ1-4; TRBD1 matches 7 bases. From germline, CDR1 is KGHSH and CDR2 LQKENI. The V gene end was trimmed by 3 bases and the J gene end by 5 bases; junction bases not matched to a gene: 6. This CDR3 comprises 15 residues. The chain's CDR3 is CASSPWGQSNEKLFF. The DNA of the CDR3 is TGTGCCAGCTCACCTTGGGGACAGTCCAATGAAAAACTGTTTTTT.

The chain uses TRBV18 and TRBJ1-5; 7 bases align to TRBD1. This CDR3 is 17 amino acids long. V was pared by 3 bases and J by 1 base, with 9 bases of the junction left unmatched. CDR1 is KGHSH, CDR2 LQKENI, per germline. CDR3 sequence (DNA): TGTGCCAGCTCACCCCCTTTAGGGGGCTTAAGCAATCAGCCCCAGCATTTT. It yields the protein CASSPPLGGLSNQPQHF.